This T cell receptor beta chain derives from a study of blood T cell repertoires in COVID-19. The overall study: The origin of the acute and convalescent COVID-19 samples was the United States, Italy and Spain. PBMCs, B-cell-depleted T cells, or T cells were the source of the cDNA or gDNA that made up the material.

As processed by the authors: Amplification of reference gene primers was used by the study to estimate nucleated cell counts. The table came from immunoSEQ multiplex PCR; TCRdb's copy has only in-frame clones and leaves some out. V and J calls and clone size are those listed in that table; D and trimming were worked out from the DNA. The sample shows roughly 98,000 clones, approximately 86% of them seen only once. Trimming removed 1 base from V and 2 bases from J; junction bases left unmatched: 4. The CDR3 sequence is 15 residues long. Germline V gives CDR1 SGHRS, CDR2 YFSETQ. Sequenced material: peripheral blood. This chain links TRBV5-1 with TRBJ2-3; TRBD2 agrees at 7 bases. This receptor was obtained from a man between 65 and 79 years old with active or convalescent COVID-19. The CDR3 DNA reads as TGCGCCAGCAGCTTGCCCCTAGCGGCCACAGATACGCAGTATTTT. Its protein product is CASSLPLAATDTQYF.